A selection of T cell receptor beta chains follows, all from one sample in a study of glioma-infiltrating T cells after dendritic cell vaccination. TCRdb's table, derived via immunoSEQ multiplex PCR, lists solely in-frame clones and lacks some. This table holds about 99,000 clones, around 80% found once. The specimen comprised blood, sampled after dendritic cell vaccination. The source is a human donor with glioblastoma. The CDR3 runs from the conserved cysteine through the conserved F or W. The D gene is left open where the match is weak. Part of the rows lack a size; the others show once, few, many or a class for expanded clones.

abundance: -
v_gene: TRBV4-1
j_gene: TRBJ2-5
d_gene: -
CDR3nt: TGCGCCAGCAGCCCGACTTGGGGCAAAGAGACCCAGTACTTC
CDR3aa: CASSPTWGKETQYF

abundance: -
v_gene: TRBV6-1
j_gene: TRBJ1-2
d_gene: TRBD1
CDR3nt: TGTGCCAGCAGTTCCGGACAGGGTGGGTATGGCTACACCTTC
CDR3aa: CASSSGQGGYGYTF

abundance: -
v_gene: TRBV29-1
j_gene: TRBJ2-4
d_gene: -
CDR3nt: TGCAGCGTTGAAGGCCTAGCAGACATTCAGTACTTC
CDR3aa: CSVEGLADIQYF

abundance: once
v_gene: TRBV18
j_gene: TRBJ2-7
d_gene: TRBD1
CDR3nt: TGTGCCAGCTCACCGCTACAGGGGCTTAACTCCTACGAGCAGTACTTC
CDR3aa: CASSPLQGLNSYEQYF

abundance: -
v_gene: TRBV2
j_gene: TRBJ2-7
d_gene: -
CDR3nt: TGTGCCAGCCAGGGGGCTAGCGGGAAAAGGGGAGTGTACGAGCAGTACTTC
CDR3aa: CASQGASGKRGVYEQYF

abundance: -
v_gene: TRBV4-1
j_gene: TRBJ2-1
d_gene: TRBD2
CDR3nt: TGCGCCAGCAGCCGGAGGGGACTAGCGGGAGAGAGCCGGGAGCAGTTCTTC
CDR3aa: CASSRRGLAGESREQFF

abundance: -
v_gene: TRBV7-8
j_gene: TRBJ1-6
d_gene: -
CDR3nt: TGTGCCAGCAGCTTAGCCCAGTCGCTCTCCTATAATTCACCCCTCCACTTT
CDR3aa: CASSLAQSLSYNSPLHF

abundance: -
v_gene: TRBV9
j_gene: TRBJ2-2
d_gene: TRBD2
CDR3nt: TGTGCCAGCAGCTTTGGACTAGCGGGGGGCGTGGGGGAGCTGTTTTTT
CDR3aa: CASSFGLAGGVGELFF

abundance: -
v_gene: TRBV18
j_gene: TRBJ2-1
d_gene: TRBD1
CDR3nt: TGTGCCAGCTCACTCAACCGGGACAGGGACAATGAGCAGTTCTTC
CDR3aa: CASSLNRDRDNEQFF

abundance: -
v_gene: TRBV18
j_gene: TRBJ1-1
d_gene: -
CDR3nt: TGTGCCAGCTCACCCCGTGAGGGGGCTGAAGCTTTCTTT
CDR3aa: CASSPREGAEAFF

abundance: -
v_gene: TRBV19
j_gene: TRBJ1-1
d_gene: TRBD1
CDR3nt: TGTGCCAGTAGGCACGGACAGGGAGACACTGAAGCTTTCTTT
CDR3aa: CASRHGQGDTEAFF

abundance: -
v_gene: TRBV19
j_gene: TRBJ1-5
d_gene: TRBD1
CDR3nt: TGTGCCAGTAGTAGGACCGGGACAGGGGTTTATAGCAATCAGCCCCAGCATTTT
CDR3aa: CASSRTGTGVYSNQPQHF

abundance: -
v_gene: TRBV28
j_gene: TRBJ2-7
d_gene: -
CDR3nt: TGTGCCAGCAGTTCAGGGTACTACGAGCAGTACTTC
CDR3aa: CASSSGYYEQYF

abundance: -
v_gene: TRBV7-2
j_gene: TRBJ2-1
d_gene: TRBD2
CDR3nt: TGTGCCAGCAGTGTAGCGGGAGTTCGCGATGAGCAGTTCTTC
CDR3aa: CASSVAGVRDEQFF

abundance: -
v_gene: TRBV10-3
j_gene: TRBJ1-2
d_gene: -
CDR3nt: TGTGCCATCAGTGCATCGGGTTCTTCCGGAGGCTATGGCTACACCTTC
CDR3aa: CAISASGSSGGYGYTF

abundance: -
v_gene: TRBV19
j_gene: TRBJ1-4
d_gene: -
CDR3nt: TGTGCCAGTAGTACCAACAGTGCTTTAAATGAAAAACTGTTTTTT
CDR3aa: CASSTNSALNEKLFF

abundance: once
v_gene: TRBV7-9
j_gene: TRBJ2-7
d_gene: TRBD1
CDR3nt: TGTGCCAGCAGCCGCGGGACAGGGGAGGCCTACGAGCAGTACTTC
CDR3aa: CASSRGTGEAYEQYF

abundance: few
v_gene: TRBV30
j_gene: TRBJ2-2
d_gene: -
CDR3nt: TGTGCCTGGAGTGTCCTCGCGGGGTACACCGGGGAGCTGTTTTTT
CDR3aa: CAWSVLAGYTGELFF

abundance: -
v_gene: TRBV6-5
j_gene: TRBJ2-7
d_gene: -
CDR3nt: TGTGCCAGCAGTTACGCGGGGGAGCAGTACTTC
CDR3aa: CASSYAGEQYF

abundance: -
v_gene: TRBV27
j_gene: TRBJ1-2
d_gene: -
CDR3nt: TGTGCCAGCAGTTTGCAGGGATCATATGGCTACACCTTC
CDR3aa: CASSLQGSYGYTF

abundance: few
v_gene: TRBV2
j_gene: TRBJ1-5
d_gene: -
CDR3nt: TGTGCCAGCAGTGGTGCGGTCTATAGCAATCAGCCCCAGCATTTT
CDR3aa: CASSGAVYSNQPQHF

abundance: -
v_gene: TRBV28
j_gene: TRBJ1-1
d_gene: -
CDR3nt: TGTGCCAGCACCCTTTCCGACAGCGTCCTCACTGAAGCTTTCTTT
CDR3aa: CASTLSDSVLTEAFF

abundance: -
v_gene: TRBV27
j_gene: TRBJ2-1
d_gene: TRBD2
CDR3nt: TGTGCCAGCAGGGTAGCGGGGCTTAATGAGCAGTTCTTC
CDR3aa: CASRVAGLNEQFF

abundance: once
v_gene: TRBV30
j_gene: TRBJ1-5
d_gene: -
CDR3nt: TGTGCCTGGAATCAGGGAATGACGCCCCAGCATTTT
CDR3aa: CAWNQGMTPQHF

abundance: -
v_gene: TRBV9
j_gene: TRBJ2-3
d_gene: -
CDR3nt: TGTGCCAGCAGCCCCCAACCGACTAGCACAGATACGCAGTATTTT
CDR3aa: CASSPQPTSTDTQYF

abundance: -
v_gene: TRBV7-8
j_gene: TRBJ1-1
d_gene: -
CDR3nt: TGTGCCAGCACCCCACTAGGGTTTGGCACTGAAGCTTTCTTT
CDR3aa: CASTPLGFGTEAFF

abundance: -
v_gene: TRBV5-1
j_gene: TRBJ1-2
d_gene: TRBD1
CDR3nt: TGCGCCAGCAGCTGGGGACAGGGGGATGGCTACACCTTC
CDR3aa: CASSWGQGDGYTF

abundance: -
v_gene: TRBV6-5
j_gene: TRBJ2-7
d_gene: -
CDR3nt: TGTGCCAGCAGTTACTCACCAGCGGGCCCCTACGAGCAGTACTTC
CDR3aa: CASSYSPAGPYEQYF

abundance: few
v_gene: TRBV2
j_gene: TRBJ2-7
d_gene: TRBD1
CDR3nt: TGTGCCAGCACTGGTGGGACAGGGGGCTACGAGCAGTACTTC
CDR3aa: CASTGGTGGYEQYF

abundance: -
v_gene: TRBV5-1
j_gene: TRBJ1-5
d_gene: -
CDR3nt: TGCGCCAGCAGCCCGGAGGGGCGCAATCAGCCCCAGCATTTT
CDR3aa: CASSPEGRNQPQHF

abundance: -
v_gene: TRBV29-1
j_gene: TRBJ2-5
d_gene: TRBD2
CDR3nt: TGCAGCGTCTCAAAAGGACTAGCGGGAAGGGGTGAGACCCAGTACTTC
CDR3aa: CSVSKGLAGRGETQYF

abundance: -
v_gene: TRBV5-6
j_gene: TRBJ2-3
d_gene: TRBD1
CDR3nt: TGTGCCAGCAGCCAGCAGGGGGTTGACACAGATACGCAGTATTTT
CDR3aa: CASSQQGVDTDTQYF

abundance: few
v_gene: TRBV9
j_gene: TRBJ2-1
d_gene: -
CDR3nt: TGTGCCAGCAGCGTAGCTAGCGACCCCTACAATGAGCAGTTCTTC
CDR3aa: CASSVASDPYNEQFF

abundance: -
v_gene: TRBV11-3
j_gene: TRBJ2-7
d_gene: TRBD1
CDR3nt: TGTGCCAGCAGCTCGAACGGACAGGGGGCGAATGAGCAGTACTTC
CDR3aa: CASSSNGQGANEQYF

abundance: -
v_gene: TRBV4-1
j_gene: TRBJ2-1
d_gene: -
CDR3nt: TGTGCCAGCAGCCACGCTAGTGAAAATGAGCAGTTCTTC
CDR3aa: CASSHASENEQFF

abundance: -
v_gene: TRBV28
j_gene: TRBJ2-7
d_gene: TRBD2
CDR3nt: TGTGCCAGCAGTCCCTATCCGGGGGGAAAGCAGTACTTC
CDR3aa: CASSPYPGGKQYF

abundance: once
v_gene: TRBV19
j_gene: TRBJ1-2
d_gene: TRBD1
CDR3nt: TGTGCCAGTAGTATGCTGACAGGGTATGGCTATGGCTACACCTTC
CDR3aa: CASSMLTGYGYGYTF

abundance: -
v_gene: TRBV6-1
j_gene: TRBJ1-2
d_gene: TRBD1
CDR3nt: TGTGCCAGCAGTGAAGGGGACAGGGTGGAGGGCTACACCTTC
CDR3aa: CASSEGDRVEGYTF

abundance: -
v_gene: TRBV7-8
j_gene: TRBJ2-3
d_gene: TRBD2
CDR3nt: TGTGCCAGCAGCTTTTCCGAGACTAGCGGGAATACGCAGTATTTT
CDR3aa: CASSFSETSGNTQYF

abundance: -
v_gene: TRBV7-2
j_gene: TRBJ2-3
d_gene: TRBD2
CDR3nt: TGTGCCAGCAGCTTAGACCCAGCGGGAGGTGTTGATACGCAGTATTTT
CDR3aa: CASSLDPAGGVDTQYF

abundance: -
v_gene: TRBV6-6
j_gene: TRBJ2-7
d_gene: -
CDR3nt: TGTGCCAGCAGGACCGCAGGGGTCTACGAGCAGTACTTC
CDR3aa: CASRTAGVYEQYF

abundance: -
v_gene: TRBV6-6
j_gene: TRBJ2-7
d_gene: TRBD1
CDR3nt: TGTGCCAGCAGGCCCTCCGGGACAGCTTACGAGCAGTACTTC
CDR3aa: CASRPSGTAYEQYF

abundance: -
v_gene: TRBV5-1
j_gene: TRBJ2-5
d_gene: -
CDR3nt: TGCGCCAGCAGCTTATGGGGCCTGGCGGAGCAAGAGACCCAGTACTTC
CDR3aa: CASSLWGLAEQETQYF

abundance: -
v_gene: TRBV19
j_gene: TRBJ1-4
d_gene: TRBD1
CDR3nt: TGTGCCAGTAGTATTCAGGGGGGAAAACTGTTTTTT
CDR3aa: CASSIQGGKLFF